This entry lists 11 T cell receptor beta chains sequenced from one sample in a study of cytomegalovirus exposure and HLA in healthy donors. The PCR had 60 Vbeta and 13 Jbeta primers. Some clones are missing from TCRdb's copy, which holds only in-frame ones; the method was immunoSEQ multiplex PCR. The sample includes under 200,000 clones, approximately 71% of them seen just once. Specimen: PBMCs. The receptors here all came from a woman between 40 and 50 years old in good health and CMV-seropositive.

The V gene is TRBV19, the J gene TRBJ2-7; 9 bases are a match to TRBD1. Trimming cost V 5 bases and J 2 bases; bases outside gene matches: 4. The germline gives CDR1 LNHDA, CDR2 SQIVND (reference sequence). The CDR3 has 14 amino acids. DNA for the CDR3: TGTGCCAGTAGTCCCGGGACAGGGACCTACGAGCAGTACTTC. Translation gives CASSPGTGTYEQYF.

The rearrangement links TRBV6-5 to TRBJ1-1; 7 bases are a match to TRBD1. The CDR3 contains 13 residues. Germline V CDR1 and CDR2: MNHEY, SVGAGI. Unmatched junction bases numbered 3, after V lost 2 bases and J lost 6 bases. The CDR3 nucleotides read TGTGCCAGCAGTTACGAGGGGGCGTCTGAAGCTTTCTTT. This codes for CASSYEGASEAFF.

This CDR3 reads CASSLTRASGSYEQYF. In DNA form, the CDR3 reads TGTGCCAGCAGCTTAACCCGAGCTAGCGGGAGTTACGAGCAGTACTTC. This chain links TRBV7-8 with TRBJ2-7; TRBD2 matches at 10 bases. CDR3 length: 16 amino acids. Germline V CDR1 and CDR2: SGHVS, FQNEAQ. The V and J ends lost 2 bases and 4 bases, in that order; junction bases with no gene match: 8.

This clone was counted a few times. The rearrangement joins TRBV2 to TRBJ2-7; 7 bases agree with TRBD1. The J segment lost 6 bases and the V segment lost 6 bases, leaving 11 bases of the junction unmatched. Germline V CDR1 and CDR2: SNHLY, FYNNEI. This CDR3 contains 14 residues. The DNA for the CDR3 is TGTGCCAGCAGGACAGGGAGCCAGAACTTCGAGCAGTACTTC. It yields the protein CASRTGSQNFEQYF.

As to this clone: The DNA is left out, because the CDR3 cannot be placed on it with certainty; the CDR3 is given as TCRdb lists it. CDR3 residues: CASSGSSGSSSGSYNEQFF. J is TRBJ2-1 and V is TRBV5-1; the D segment call TRBD2 is taken from the table without a DNA check. The CDR3 has 19 amino acids, counting both end residues. Germline assignment: CDR1 SGHRS and CDR2 YFSETQ.

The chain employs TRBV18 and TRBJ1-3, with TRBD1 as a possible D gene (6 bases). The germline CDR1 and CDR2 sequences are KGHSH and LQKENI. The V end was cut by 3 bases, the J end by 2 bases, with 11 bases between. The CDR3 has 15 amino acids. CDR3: CASSPDRFTGNTIYF. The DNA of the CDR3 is TGTGCCAGCTCACCTGACAGGTTTACTGGAAACACCATATATTTT. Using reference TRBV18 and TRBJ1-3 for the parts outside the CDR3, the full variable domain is NAGVMQNPRHLVRRRGQEARLRCSPMKGHSHVYWYRQLPEEGLKFMVYLQKENIIDESGMPKERFSAEFPKEGPSILRIQQVVRGDSAAYFCASSPDRFTGNTIYFGEGSWLTVV.

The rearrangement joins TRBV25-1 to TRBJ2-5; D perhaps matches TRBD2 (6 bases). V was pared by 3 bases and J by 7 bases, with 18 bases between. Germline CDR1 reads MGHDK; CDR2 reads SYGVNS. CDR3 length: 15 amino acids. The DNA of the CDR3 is TGTGCCAGCAGTGACCCGCGGGGAGGTTCAGGGACCCAGTACTTC. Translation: CASSDPRGGSGTQYF.

The CDR3 DNA is TGTGCCAGCAGTGTTTCGGGAGGGGTAGAACAGCCCCAGCATTTT. It specifies CASSVSGGVEQPQHF. The chain uses TRBV2 and TRBJ1-5; weak D call: TRBD1 (5 bases). CDR3 length equals 15 residues. Trimming stripped 4 bases from V and 7 bases from J, with 17 bases between. Per the germline V gene, CDR1 is SNHLY and CDR2 is FYNNEI. Supplemented by reference TRBV2 and TRBJ1-5, the full variable domain reads EPEVTQTPSHQVTQMGQEVILRCVPISNHLYFYWYRQILGQKVEFLVSFYNNEISEKSEIFDDQFSVERPDGSNFTLKIRSTKLEDSAMYFCASSVSGGVEQPQHFGDGTRLSIL.

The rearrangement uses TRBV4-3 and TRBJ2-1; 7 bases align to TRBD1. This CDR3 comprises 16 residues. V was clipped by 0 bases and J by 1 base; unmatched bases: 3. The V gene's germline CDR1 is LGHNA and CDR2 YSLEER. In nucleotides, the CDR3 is TGCGCCAGCAGCCAAGATACAGGGGCATCCTACAATGAGCAGTTCTTC. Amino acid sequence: CASSQDTGASYNEQFF.

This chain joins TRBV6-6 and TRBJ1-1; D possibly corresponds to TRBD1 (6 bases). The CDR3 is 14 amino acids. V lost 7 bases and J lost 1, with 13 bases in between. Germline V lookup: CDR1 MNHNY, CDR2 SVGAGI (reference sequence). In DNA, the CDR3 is TGTGCCAGCATTAGGCGACAGGAGAACACTGAAGCTTTCTTT. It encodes CASIRRQENTEAFF.

The CDR3, as DNA: TGTGCCAGCGTGTTGGGACAGGGATACACAGATACGCAGTATTTT. This codes for CASVLGQGYTDTQYF. The rearrangement joins TRBV6-5 to TRBJ2-3, with 9 bases fitting TRBD1. CDR3 size: 15 residues. Looked up from germline, CDR1 is MNHEY and CDR2 is SVGAGI. The V gene end was trimmed by 8 bases and the J gene end by 2 bases; junction bases not matched to a gene: 8.